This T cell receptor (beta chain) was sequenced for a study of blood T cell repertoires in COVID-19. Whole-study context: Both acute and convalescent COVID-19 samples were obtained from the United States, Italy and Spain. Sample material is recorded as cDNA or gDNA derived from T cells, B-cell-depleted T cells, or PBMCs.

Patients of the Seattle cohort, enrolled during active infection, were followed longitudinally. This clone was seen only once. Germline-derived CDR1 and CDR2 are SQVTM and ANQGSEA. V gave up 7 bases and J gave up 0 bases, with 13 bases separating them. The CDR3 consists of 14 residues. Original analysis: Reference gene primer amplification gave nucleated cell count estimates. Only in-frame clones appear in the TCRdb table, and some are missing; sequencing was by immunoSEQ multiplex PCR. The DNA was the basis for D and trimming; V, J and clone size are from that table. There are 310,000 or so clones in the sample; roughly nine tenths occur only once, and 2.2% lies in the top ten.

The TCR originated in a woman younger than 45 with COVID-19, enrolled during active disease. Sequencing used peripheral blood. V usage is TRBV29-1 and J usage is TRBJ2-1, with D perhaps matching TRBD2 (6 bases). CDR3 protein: CSASGLSSYNEQFF. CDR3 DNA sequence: TGCAGCGCAAGCGGGCTGAGCTCCTACAATGAGCAGTTCTTC.